Each of the 14 T cell receptor beta chains below was sequenced from the same sample in a study of blood T cell repertoires in COVID-19. Profiled with immunoSEQ multiplex PCR; TCRdb holds only in-frame clones, not every one. This table holds around 250,000 clones, 88% found once. Sequencing was done on a sample of PBMCs or T cells enriched from blood (not recorded which). The receptors originated from a middle-aged woman who had been exposed to COVID-19.

In DNA form, the CDR3 reads TGTGCTAGTGGGGGGCGTTGGGCAGGGAACTATGGCTACACCTTC. Protein product: CASGGRWAGNYGYTF. The chain recombines TRBV12-5 with TRBJ1-2, with D possibly being TRBD1 (5 bases). The CDR3 extends over 15 amino acids. V was shortened by 6 bases and J by 2 bases, with 16 bases between the two germline ends. The germline gives CDR1 LGHNT, CDR2 FRNRAP.

CDR3 residues: CASSLSGVEQFF. CDR3 nucleotide sequence: TGTGCCAGCAGCCTCAGCGGGGTTGAGCAGTTCTTC. The chain carries TRBV7-9 and TRBJ2-1, with TRBD2 matching over 7 bases. The CDR3 length is 12 residues. With 5 bases clipped from V and 9 bases from J, the junction kept 4 bases outside the gene matches. CDR1 is SEHNR and CDR2 is FQNEAQ in the germline V gene (reference sequence).

The V and J genes are TRBV12-3 or TRBV12-4 and TRBJ2-7; D call uncertain. The CDR3 runs to 13 residues. The V and J ends lost 5 bases and 2 bases respectively, with 10 bases between them. In nucleotides, the CDR3 is TGTGCCAGCAGTCCTTCGAGGCCCTACGAGCAGTACTTC. Its protein is CASSPSRPYEQYF.

This clone was counted a single time. CDR3 region: CASSLGAGLVYEQYF. As DNA, the CDR3 is TGTGCCAGCAGTTTGGGAGCGGGACTAGTCTACGAGCAGTACTTC. The rearrangement uses TRBV6-2 or TRBV6-3 and TRBJ2-7, with 8 positions matching TRBD2. The J segment lost 3 bases and the V segment lost 4 bases, leaving 8 bases of the junction unmatched. CDR3 size: 15 residues. CDR1 and CDR2 from the germline V gene are MNHEY and SVGEGT.

The V gene is TRBV19, the J gene TRBJ1-1; 9 bases are a match to TRBD1. The V gene end was trimmed by 7 bases and the J gene end by 6 bases; junction bases not matched to a gene: 12. CDR1 LNHDA and CDR2 SQIVND come from the germline V gene (reference sequence). CDR3 size: 15 residues. The DNA for the CDR3 is TGTGCCAGTAACCCTCGGGGGACAGGGTCCCCTGAAGCTTTCTTT. This translates into CASNPRGTGSPEAFF.

The J gene is TRBJ2-1, the V gene TRBV25-1, with 11 bases lining up with TRBD2. The CDR3 consists of 15 residues. With V trimmed by 6 bases and J by 9 bases, 10 bases remained unmatched. Germline assignment: CDR1 MGHDK and CDR2 SYGVNS. CDR3 residues: CASRDVAGGKFEQFF. DNA of the CDR3: TGTGCCAGCAGGGACGTAGCGGGGGGGAAGTTTGAGCAGTTCTTC.

The sample holds one count of this clone. The gene calls are TRBV19 and TRBJ2-1, with 7 bases fitting TRBD2. J gave up 9 bases and V 7 bases, and 15 bases lay outside the gene matches. The CDR3 runs to 15 residues. Germline CDR1 and CDR2: LNHDA and SQIVND (reference sequence). The CDR3 is CASTIVAGAFTEQFF. DNA for the CDR3: TGTGCCAGTACTATCGTTGCGGGAGCTTTTACTGAGCAGTTCTTC.

The gene calls are TRBV10-3 and TRBJ2-6, with D possibly matching TRBD1 (5 bases). V lost 11 bases and J lost 0, with 14 bases in between. The germline V gene has CDR1 ENHRY and CDR2 SYGVKD. The CDR3 runs to 15 residues. CDR3 nucleotide sequence: TGTGCCGTACAGGATCTTCCCTCTGGGGCCAACGTCCTGACTTTC. As protein: CAVQDLPSGANVLTF.

The rearrangement uses TRBV28 and TRBJ1-2, with 8 bases aligning to TRBD1. The CDR3 runs 20 residues. With 8 bases clipped from V and 8 bases from J, the junction kept 31 bases outside the gene matches. Per germline, CDR1 MDHEN and CDR2 SYDVKM. The CDR3 spells CASHITNDRGGYGYTGGYTF. CDR3 nucleotide sequence: TGTGCCAGCCACATCACGAACGACAGGGGCGGCTATGGCTACACGGGGGGCTACACCTTC.

The chain carries TRBV4-2 and TRBJ2-2, with TRBD1 identical over 7 bases. CDR1 LGHNA and CDR2 YNFKEQ come from the germline V gene. The CDR3 has 13 amino acids. V lost 8 bases and J lost 6; bases outside the gene matches: 6. The CDR3 sequence: CASHETGPGELFF. CDR3 coding DNA: TGTGCCAGCCACGAGACAGGGCCCGGGGAGCTGTTTTTT.

V is TRBV28 and J is TRBJ1-6, with 7 nucleotides matching TRBD1. Trimming took 4 bases from V and 7 from J; bases not matched to a gene: 1. Germline V gives CDR1 MDHEN, CDR2 SYDVKM. The CDR3 is 13 amino acids. The CDR3 DNA follows: TGTGCCAGCAGTTCGGGACAGAATTCACCCCTCCACTTT. Its translation is CASSSGQNSPLHF.

This chain links TRBV19 with TRBJ1-3; possibly TRBD1 for D (5 bases). Germline V gene lookup returns CDR1 LNHDA and CDR2 SQIVND (reference sequence). The CDR3 has 14 residues. The V end lost 5 bases, the J end lost 4 bases, and 12 bases lay between the germline ends. DNA of the CDR3: TGTGCCAGTAGTCCGTTAGGGGCCGGAAACACCATATATTTT. Protein: CASSPLGAGNTIYF. The whole variable domain, filled in from reference TRBV19 and TRBJ1-3, reads DGGITQSPKYLFRKEGQNVTLSCEQNLNHDAMYWYRQDPGQGLRLIYYSQIVNDFQKGDIAEGYSVSREKKESFPLTVTSAQKNPTAFYLCASSPLGAGNTIYFGEGSWLTVV.

The rearrangement links TRBV10-3 to TRBJ1-4; D call uncertain. The CDR3 runs to 18 residues. The V gene lost 1 base and the J gene lost 0 bases, with 15 bases spanning the gap. Germline CDR1 and CDR2: ENHRY and SYGVKD. Here the CDR3 reads CAISEYPEWSTTNEKLFF. The CDR3 DNA reads TGTGCCATCAGTGAGTACCCAGAGTGGAGCACAACTAATGAAAAACTGTTTTTT.

This clone was recorded only once. Its ends do not fully match the called genes, so a read error is possible. Within the sample, other DNA sequences also encode this same CDR3. The chain links TRBV5-1 to TRBJ2-1; 7 positions agree with TRBD2. CDR1 and CDR2 (germline): SGHRS, YFSETQ. The CDR3 is made up of 14 amino acids. The CDR3 nucleotides are TGTGCCAGCAGCTTGGCGGGGGCCTACAATGAGCAGTTCTTC. It is translated as CASSLAGAYNEQFF. The full variable domain, its missing parts supplied by reference TRBV5-1 and TRBJ2-1, is KAGVTQTPRYLIKTRGQQVTLSCSPISGHRSVSWYQQTPGQGLQFLFEYFSETQRNKGNFPGRFSGRQFSNSRSEMNVSTLELGDSALYLCASSLAGAYNEQFFGPGTRLTVL.